The 29 T cell receptor beta chains reported below all come from one sample, sequenced in a study of PD-L1 blockade in urothelial cancer. The assay was immunoSEQ multiplex PCR, and TCRdb's table has in-frame clones only and misses some. The sample lists some 60,000 clones, about 86% occurring once. The sequencing here drew on PBMCs, taken around atezolizumab (anti-PD-L1) treatment. Source of these receptors: a man aged 45-65 years with urothelial cancer.

The J gene is TRBJ1-4, the V gene TRBV2; the D is unclear. The CDR3 covers 13 residues. In germline, CDR1 is SNHLY, CDR2 FYNNEI. V lost 11 bases and J 0 bases, leaving 10 bases between the germline ends. The CDR3 sequence: CAGLEATNEKLFF. The CDR3 coding sequence is TGTGCCGGCTTGGAGGCAACTAATGAAAAACTGTTTTTT.

The chain recombines TRBV10-3 with TRBJ1-2, with 9 bases that match TRBD1. From germline, CDR1 is ENHRY and CDR2 SYGVKD. The CDR3 sequence is 14 residues long. V lost 4 bases and J lost 4; bases outside the gene matches: 4. CDR3 amino acids: CAISVQGAGYGYTF. The CDR3 DNA is TGTGCCATCAGTGTACAGGGGGCGGGCTATGGCTACACCTTC.

The chain couples TRBV5-4 to TRBJ1-6, with TRBD1 identical over 7 bases. The trim removed 4 bases at V and 10 bases at J, leaving 14 bases unmatched. The V gene's germline CDR1 is SGHNT and CDR2 YYREEE (reference sequence). The CDR3 has 16 amino acids. The CDR3 loop is CASSEEPTGYYSPLHF. The CDR3 bases are TGTGCCAGCAGCGAGGAGCCGACAGGGTATTACTCACCCCTCCACTTT.

The rearrangement uses TRBV6-1 and TRBJ1-2; the match to TRBD1 covers 9 bases. The CDR3 contains 15 residues. The germline V gene encodes CDR1 MNHNS and CDR2 SASEGT. J lost 0 bases, V lost 7 bases, and 6 bases had no gene match. CDR3 in DNA: TGTGCCAGCACACCATACAGGGGGCCTAACTATGGCTACACCTTC. Protein product: CASTPYRGPNYGYTF.

A single count supports this clone. The V and J genes are TRBV15 and TRBJ2-6; D is unclear. CDR3 length: 16 amino acids. Germline CDR1 is LNHNV and CDR2 is YYDKDF (reference sequence). Trimming removed 0 bases from V and 0 bases from J, with 6 bases in between. CDR3 sequence: CATSRDFSSGANVLTF. CDR3 bases: TGTGCCACCAGCAGAGATTTTAGCTCTGGGGCCAACGTCCTGACTTTC.

The chain combines TRBV15 with TRBJ2-2; TRBD1 matches at 7 bases. The CDR3 length is 14 residues. V shed 6 bases and J 5 bases; nucleotides not matched to a gene: 6. Germline CDR1 LNHNV, CDR2 YYDKDF (reference sequence). The CDR3 DNA sequence: TGTGCCACCAGTAAGACAGGGAGTACCGGGGAGCTGTTTTTT. Protein product: CATSKTGSTGELFF. The complete variable domain, with remaining parts taken from reference TRBV15 and TRBJ2-2, reads DAMVIQNPRYQVTQFGKPVTLSCSQTLNHNVMYWYQQKSSQAPKLLFHYYDKDFNNEADTPDNFQSRRPNTSFCFLDIRSPGLGDTAMYLCATSKTGSTGELFFGEGSRLTVL.

The chain links TRBV19 to TRBJ2-1, with 11 bases lining up with TRBD2. The V and J ends lost 3 bases and 3 bases, in that order; junction bases with no gene match: 7. Germline V gene lookup returns CDR1 LNHDA and CDR2 SQIVND (reference sequence). The CDR3 covers 17 residues. DNA of the CDR3: TGTGCCAGTAGTATCCCAGTAGCGGGAGGGAGCTACAATGAGCAGTTCTTC. It translates to CASSIPVAGGSYNEQFF.

V gene TRBV28 combines with J gene TRBJ1-2; 7 nucleotides line up with TRBD1. V was clipped by 6 bases and J by 5 bases; unmatched bases: 9. Germline V lookup: CDR1 MDHEN, CDR2 SYDVKM. The CDR3 totals 14 residues. Here the CDR3 DNA reads TGTGCCAGCAGCCTAGACAGGGTCTTATATGGCTACACCTTC. It codes for CASSLDRVLYGYTF.

This clone was observed once. The CDR3 DNA sequence: TGTGCCAGCACTAAACCTACTGAAGCTTTCTTT. It yields the protein CASTKPTEAFF. The chain uses TRBV6-6 and TRBJ1-1; D is unclear. In germline, CDR1 is MNHNY, CDR2 SVGAGI (reference sequence). Trimming pared 7 bases from V and 5 bases from J, leaving 8 bases between. This CDR3 comprises 11 residues.

The V gene is TRBV18, the J gene TRBJ2-1, with TRBD1 as a possible D gene (5 bases). Deletions cut 2 bases from V and 8 bases from J, with 7 bases between. This CDR3 contains 12 residues. CDR1 and CDR2 from the germline V gene are KGHSH and LQKENI. CDR3 protein: CASSPGRDEQFF. The CDR3 nucleotides read TGTGCCAGCTCACCAGGCAGGGATGAGCAGTTCTTC. Full variable domain (remainder filled in from reference TRBV18 and TRBJ2-1): NAGVMQNPRHLVRRRGQEARLRCSPMKGHSHVYWYRQLPEEGLKFMVYLQKENIIDESGMPKERFSAEFPKEGPSILRIQQVVRGDSAAYFCASSPGRDEQFFGPGTRLTVL.

J is TRBJ2-7 and V is TRBV11-2; maybe TRBD2 (5 bases). This CDR3 region has 14 residues. Between the trimmed V and J ends, which lost 5 bases and 1 base, there was a span of 12 bases. Germline V gene sequence: CDR1 SGHAT, CDR2 FQNNGV. This CDR3 is CASSAARASYEQYF. CDR3 in DNA: TGTGCCAGCAGCGCCGCGAGGGCTTCCTACGAGCAGTACTTC.

The chain carries TRBV4-2 and TRBJ2-3, with 9 bases fitting TRBD2. Germline CDR1 and CDR2: LGHNA and YNFKEQ. There are 15 residues in the CDR3. V shed 4 bases, J shed 2 bases, and the junction held 4 bases outside the gene matches. The CDR3 protein is CASSPVAGDTDTQYF. CDR3 coding DNA: TGTGCCAGCAGCCCGGTAGCGGGGGACACAGATACGCAGTATTTT.

This chain links TRBV7-9 with TRBJ2-3; no reliable D call. CDR1 and CDR2 (germline): SEHNR, FQNEAQ (reference sequence). V was cut by 1 base and J by 5 bases, with 7 bases left in between. CDR3 length equals 13 residues. As DNA, the CDR3 is TGTGCCAGCAGCTTAGATCCGGTAGATACGCAGTATTTT. This translates into CASSLDPVDTQYF.

The gene calls are TRBV7-7 and TRBJ2-3; 7 positions match TRBD2. CDR1 is SSHAT and CDR2 is FNYEAQ in the germline V gene (reference sequence). CDR3 length: 11 amino acids. In nucleotides, the CDR3 is TGTGCTAGCGCCGGGGGGGATACGCAGTATTTT. Encoded protein: CASAGGDTQYF.

The chain carries TRBV10-3 and TRBJ2-1; TRBD2 matches at 9 bases. Germline loops: CDR1 ENHRY, CDR2 SYGVKD. Trimming removed 7 bases from V and 10 bases from J; junction bases left unmatched: 14. This CDR3 is 15 amino acids long. CDR3 DNA: TGTGCCATCACCGACGAGCGAGCGGGAGGTTTCGAGCAGTTCTTC. Translated: CAITDERAGGFEQFF.

The chain employs TRBV6-6 and TRBJ1-5, with D maybe TRBD1 (5 bases). CDR1 is MNHNY, CDR2 SVGAGI, per germline (reference sequence). Trimming took off 2 bases at V and 7 bases at J, with 15 bases between the two ends. This CDR3 spans 15 amino acids. For the CDR3, the DNA is TGTGCCAGCAGTTACCGCCCGGGGGAAGGGCAGCCCCAGCATTTT. Protein: CASSYRPGEGQPQHF.

The rearrangement uses TRBV19 and TRBJ2-5, with 9 bases lining up with TRBD2. The CDR3 spans 15 residues. Trimming at V came to 5 bases and at J to 3 bases, leaving 7 bases not matched to a gene. In germline, CDR1 is LNHDA, CDR2 SQIVND (reference sequence). DNA for the CDR3: TGTGCCAGTAGTGGGGGGCTAGCGGGGAAAGAGACCCAGTACTTC. It encodes CASSGGLAGKETQYF.

V and J are TRBV19 and TRBJ1-5, with D perhaps TRBD1 (5 bases). The V gene lost 6 bases and the J gene lost 0 bases, with 12 bases spanning the gap. CDR1 and CDR2 (germline): LNHDA, SQIVND (reference sequence). The CDR3 sequence is 15 residues long. The CDR3 sequence: CASSTQVYSNQPQHF. The CDR3 bases are TGTGCCAGTAGCACACAGGTTTATAGCAATCAGCCCCAGCATTTT.

The chain combines TRBV27 with TRBJ2-5; a weak D match, TRBD2 (5 bases). V was clipped by 6 bases and J by 5 bases, with 16 bases between them. Germline V gives CDR1 MNHEY, CDR2 SMNVEV (reference sequence). CDR3 length equals 14 residues. Written as DNA, the CDR3 is TGTGCCAGCAGGCCCTGGGGTCCGGGGGAGACCCAGTACTTC. Its protein is CASRPWGPGETQYF.

This rearrangement joins TRBV6-1 to TRBJ2-1; TRBD2 is a possible D gene (6 bases). The CDR3 contains 15 residues. V was pared by 8 bases and J by 8 bases, with 22 bases between. Germline V gene lookup returns CDR1 MNHNS and CDR2 SASEGT. In nucleotides, the CDR3 is TGTGCCAGCCTAGCGCGATACTTACCGAATGATGAGCAGTTCTTC. Translation gives CASLARYLPNDEQFF.

The chain couples TRBV5-5 to TRBJ2-1; D is perhaps TRBD2 (6 bases). This CDR3 spans 15 amino acids. Trimming cost V 0 bases and J 10 bases, with 17 bases left between them. Per germline, CDR1 SGHKS and CDR2 YYEKEE (reference sequence). CDR3 DNA sequence: TGTGCCAGCAGCTTGGGACTAGGGGATTTTGCAGAGCAGTTCTTC. Amino acids: CASSLGLGDFAEQFF.

The CDR3 loop is CASRERTGLEKLFF. The CDR3 coding sequence is TGTGCCAGCCGAGAGCGTACAGGTCTGGAAAAACTGTTTTTT. This rearrangement joins TRBV27 to TRBJ1-4, with D possibly TRBD1 on 5 matching bases. Germline CDR1 reads MNHEY; CDR2 reads SMNVEV (reference sequence). The CDR3 is made up of 14 amino acids. Trimming shortened V by 8 bases and J by 8 bases, and 18 bases separated the two germline ends.

This chain joins TRBV11-1 and TRBJ1-6, with 7 bases lining up with TRBD1. V dropped 3 bases and J dropped 7; count of bases not matched to a gene: 6. The germline V gene encodes CDR1 SGHAT and CDR2 FQDESV (reference sequence). The length of the CDR3 is 15 residues. The CDR3 DNA reads TGTGCCAGCAGCTTCCGGGACAGAATCAATTCACCCCTCCACTTT. Protein sequence: CASSFRDRINSPLHF.

V is TRBV28 and J is TRBJ1-3, with no clear D. V was cut by 7 bases and J by 0 bases, with 16 bases left in between. The CDR3 is 16 residues long. Germline V gene data show CDR1 as MDHEN and CDR2 as SYDVKM. The CDR3 DNA follows: TGTGCCAGCAAACCCTTCTCCGGGAGCTCTGGAAACACCATATATTTT. Translated, it gives CASKPFSGSSGNTIYF.

The chain carries TRBV28 and TRBJ2-7; TRBD2 might be the D (6 bases). The germline V gene has CDR1 MDHEN and CDR2 SYDVKM. Trimming took 6 bases from V and 3 from J, leaving 9 bases between them. This CDR3 has 12 amino acids. The CDR3 region has the DNA TGTGCCAGCAGGCCGGGAGACTACGAGCAGTACTTC. Translation: CASRPGDYEQYF.

The chain couples TRBV11-2 to TRBJ2-7; TRBD2 agrees at 9 bases. The junction had 9 bases not matched to a gene; V was cut back by 2 bases and J by 7 bases. This CDR3 region has 15 residues. In germline, CDR1 is SGHAT, CDR2 FQNNGV. CDR3 loop: CASSLPAGGAVEQYF. CDR3 nucleotide sequence: TGTGCCAGCAGCTTACCCGCGGGAGGGGCGGTGGAGCAGTACTTC.

V is TRBV27 and J is TRBJ2-1, with 9 bases fitting TRBD2. V lost 2 bases and J lost 2; bases outside the gene matches: 7. The CDR3 contains 17 residues. Germline V gene lookup returns CDR1 MNHEY and CDR2 SMNVEV (reference sequence). This CDR3 reads CASSLDQREVTYNEQFF. Written as DNA, the CDR3 is TGTGCCAGCAGTTTAGACCAGCGGGAGGTTACCTACAATGAGCAGTTCTTC.

The rearrangement links TRBV18 to TRBJ1-1, with D possibly matching TRBD1 (6 bases). Germline V gives CDR1 KGHSH, CDR2 LQKENI. V lost 5 bases and J 5 bases, leaving 12 bases between the germline ends. The CDR3 sequence is 13 residues long. The CDR3 DNA is TGTGCCAGCTCAGCAGGACAGCCAACTGAAGCTTTCTTT. Its protein product is CASSAGQPTEAFF.

The genes are TRBV30 and TRBJ2-3, with 7 bases fitting TRBD1. Germline CDR1 is GTSNPN and CDR2 is SVGIG (reference sequence). The junction had 6 bases not matched to a gene; V was cut back by 6 bases and J by 3 bases. The CDR3 length is 13 residues. CDR3 DNA sequence: TGTGCCTGTTATGCAGGGGGAACAGATACGCAGTATTTT. Its translation is CACYAGGTDTQYF.